One sample yielded the 2 T cell receptor beta chains listed below, sequenced in a study of PD-1 blockade in classical Hodgkin lymphoma. Every single patient, without exception, relapsed after autologous stem cell transplantation, and brentuximab vedotin exposure varied. Clones were sequenced by immunoSEQ multiplex PCR, and TCRdb holds only the in-frame ones, with some missing. The sample includes about 20,000 clones, 77% of them seen just once. This specimen consisted of peripheral blood mononuclear cells (PBMCs), obtained before the second cycle of nivolumab. Receptors were obtained from a human donor with classical Hodgkin lymphoma.

The chain employs TRBV2 and TRBJ1-6, with D perhaps TRBD1 (5 bases). Germline V lookup: CDR1 SNHLY, CDR2 FYNNEI. V dropped 2 bases and J dropped 10 bases, with 15 bases sitting between them. The CDR3 is 15 residues long. This CDR3 reads CASSEREGMGSPLHF. DNA for the CDR3: TGTGCCAGCAGTGAAAGGGAGGGGATGGGATCACCCCTCCACTTT.

The J gene is TRBJ1-2, the V gene TRBV19; a possible D gene is TRBD1 (5 bases). Looked up from germline, CDR1 is LNHDA and CDR2 is SQIVND (reference sequence). The CDR3 covers 15 residues. The ends were cut back, 8 bases at V and 2 bases at J, with 18 bases in the middle. The CDR3 sequence: CASDGIAGPNYGYTF. In DNA, the CDR3 is TGTGCCAGTGATGGAATAGCGGGGCCGAACTATGGCTACACCTTC.